The rows below give T cell receptor beta chains drawn from one sample of a study of CD8+ T cells in alopecia areata. TCRdb's table, derived via immunoSEQ multiplex PCR, lists solely in-frame clones and lacks some. This table holds more than 12,000 clones, roughly three fifths found once. What was sequenced was CD4+ Tregs sorted from blood. The receptors stem from a human donor with alopecia areata. Each CDR3 is given with its conserved first and last residue. D genes are given only for firm matches. Part of the rows lack a size; the others show once, few, many or a class for expanded clones.

J gene: TRBJ2-7; clone size: -; V gene: TRBV11-3; CDR3 length: 16; D gene: -; CDR3 DNA: TGTGCCAGCAGCTTCACTACGGTGGCGGCAGGGAACGAGCAGTACTTC; CDR3 protein: CASSFTTVAAGNEQYF
J gene: TRBJ1-2; clone size: -; V gene: TRBV19; CDR3 length: 13; D gene: -; CDR3 DNA: TGTGCCAGTGGGCGGACAGCATACTATGGCTACACCTTC; CDR3 protein: CASGRTAYYGYTF
J gene: TRBJ2-2; clone size: -; V gene: TRBV5-1; CDR3 length: 15; D gene: TRBD2; CDR3 DNA: TGCGCCAGCAGCGGACTAGCGGGGAACACCGGGGAGCTGTTTTTT; CDR3 protein: CASSGLAGNTGELFF
J gene: TRBJ2-2; clone size: -; V gene: TRBV6-6; CDR3 length: 15; D gene: -; CDR3 DNA: TGTGCCAGCAGTTACCCGGGACACCCTACCGGGGAGCTGTTTTTT; CDR3 protein: CASSYPGHPTGELFF
J gene: TRBJ2-1; clone size: once; V gene: TRBV9; CDR3 length: 15; D gene: -; CDR3 DNA: TGTGCCAGCAGCGTCGACAGGAGCTCCTACAATGAGCAGTTCTTC; CDR3 protein: CASSVDRSSYNEQFF
J gene: TRBJ2-1; clone size: -; V gene: TRBV28; CDR3 length: 12; D gene: -; CDR3 DNA: TGTGCCAGCAGCACGGACGACAGTGAGCAGTTCTTC; CDR3 protein: CASSTDDSEQFF
J gene: TRBJ1-1; clone size: medium-sized; V gene: TRBV5-4; CDR3 length: 15; D gene: -; CDR3 DNA: TGTGCCAGCAGCTTGGCCGGGGGGGCGCTTACTGAAGCTTTCTTT; CDR3 protein: CASSLAGGALTEAFF
J gene: TRBJ1-4; clone size: -; V gene: TRBV7-3; CDR3 length: 18; D gene: -; CDR3 DNA: TGTGCCAGCAGCCAGCTATGCCAGACCCGGGATACTAATGAAAAACTGTTTTTT; CDR3 protein: CASSQLCQTRDTNEKLFF
J gene: TRBJ2-7; clone size: few; V gene: TRBV4-1; CDR3 length: 14; D gene: TRBD1; CDR3 DNA: TGCGCCAGCAGCCACCCGGGACAGCCCTACGAGCAGTACTTC; CDR3 protein: CASSHPGQPYEQYF
J gene: TRBJ1-2; clone size: -; V gene: TRBV28; CDR3 length: 12; D gene: -; CDR3 DNA: TGTGCCAGCCTCCGGCGGAACTATGGCTACACCTTC; CDR3 protein: CASLRRNYGYTF
J gene: TRBJ2-3; clone size: large; V gene: TRBV4-1; CDR3 length: 16; D gene: TRBD2; CDR3 DNA: TGCGCCAGCAGCCAAGACAGCGGGAGGGCCACAGATACGCAGTATTTT; CDR3 protein: CASSQDSGRATDTQYF
J gene: TRBJ1-2; clone size: -; V gene: TRBV11-2; CDR3 length: 13; D gene: -; CDR3 DNA: TGTGCCAGCAGCTTAGAAGCGGGCTATGGCTACACCTTC; CDR3 protein: CASSLEAGYGYTF
J gene: TRBJ1-1; clone size: -; V gene: TRBV27; CDR3 length: 15; D gene: TRBD1; CDR3 DNA: TGTGCCAGCAGTCCTACACAGGGGTATGGCACTGAAGCTTTCTTT; CDR3 protein: CASSPTQGYGTEAFF
J gene: TRBJ2-3; clone size: -; V gene: TRBV18; CDR3 length: 16; D gene: -; CDR3 DNA: TGTGCCAGCTCACAACAGGGGGGGCGCAGCACAGATACGCAGTATTTT; CDR3 protein: CASSQQGGRSTDTQYF
J gene: TRBJ1-1; clone size: -; V gene: TRBV11-3; CDR3 length: 13; D gene: -; CDR3 DNA: TGTGCCAGCAGCTTCTATGCGGGGACTGAAGCTTTCTTT; CDR3 protein: CASSFYAGTEAFF
J gene: TRBJ1-1; clone size: -; V gene: TRBV19; CDR3 length: 11; D gene: -; CDR3 DNA: TGTGCCACCACTCGGGTGCAGGAAGCTTTCTTT; CDR3 protein: CATTRVQEAFF
J gene: TRBJ2-1; clone size: once; V gene: TRBV28; CDR3 length: 20; D gene: TRBD2; CDR3 DNA: TGTGCCAGCAGTCCCCCCTTTTTGACTAGCGGGAGACTCTACTACAATGAGCAGTTCTTC; CDR3 protein: CASSPPFLTSGRLYYNEQFF
J gene: TRBJ2-5; clone size: -; V gene: TRBV6-1; CDR3 length: 16; D gene: TRBD1; CDR3 DNA: TGTGCCAGCAGTGCTAGGCTGAACAGGGGAAGGTTGACCCAGTACTTC; CDR3 protein: CASSARLNRGRLTQYF
J gene: TRBJ2-1; clone size: -; V gene: TRBV27; CDR3 length: 14; D gene: -; CDR3 DNA: TGTGCCAGCAGAGGGACGCCCTCCTACAATGAGCAGTTCTTC; CDR3 protein: CASRGTPSYNEQFF
J gene: TRBJ2-7; clone size: once; V gene: TRBV5-1; CDR3 length: 15; D gene: TRBD2; CDR3 DNA: TGCGCCAGCAGCGAGGGACTAGCGGGAGCCTACGAGCAGTACTTC; CDR3 protein: CASSEGLAGAYEQYF
J gene: TRBJ1-2; clone size: -; V gene: TRBV25-1; CDR3 length: 15; D gene: TRBD1; CDR3 DNA: TGTGCCAGCAGTGACTCAAGCCGGGACAGGGGCGGCTACACCTTC; CDR3 protein: CASSDSSRDRGGYTF
J gene: TRBJ1-1; clone size: -; V gene: TRBV19; CDR3 length: 15; D gene: -; CDR3 DNA: TGTGCCAGTAGTATTGTGGGGCTCTTGGGCACTGAAGCTTTCTTT; CDR3 protein: CASSIVGLLGTEAFF
J gene: TRBJ1-2; clone size: -; V gene: TRBV6-1; CDR3 length: 14; D gene: TRBD1; CDR3 DNA: TGTGCCAGCACCCGGACAGGGGGCCTCTATGGCTACACCTTC; CDR3 protein: CASTRTGGLYGYTF
J gene: TRBJ2-5; clone size: -; V gene: TRBV7-2; CDR3 length: 14; D gene: -; CDR3 DNA: TGTGCCAGCAGCTATGGCGGGACCCAAGAGACCCAGTACTTC; CDR3 protein: CASSYGGTQETQYF
J gene: TRBJ2-2; clone size: -; V gene: TRBV5-5; CDR3 length: 17; D gene: -; CDR3 DNA: TGTGCCAGCAGCTTGGGGGGGGCCAGCCCCTACGCCGGGGAGCTGTTTTTT; CDR3 protein: CASSLGGASPYAGELFF
J gene: TRBJ1-1; clone size: -; V gene: TRBV10-2; CDR3 length: 14; D gene: TRBD1; CDR3 DNA: TGCGCCAGCCAAAACAGGGGGCGGAACACTGAAGCTTTCTTT; CDR3 protein: CASQNRGRNTEAFF
J gene: TRBJ2-7; clone size: -; V gene: TRBV30; CDR3 length: 15; D gene: TRBD2; CDR3 DNA: TGTGCCTGGAGTGTTGGACTAGTGGCCCCATACGAGCAGTACTTC; CDR3 protein: CAWSVGLVAPYEQYF
J gene: TRBJ2-3; clone size: few; V gene: TRBV5-1; CDR3 length: 11; D gene: -; CDR3 DNA: TGCGCCAGCAGCCTCACAGATACGCAGTATTTT; CDR3 protein: CASSLTDTQYF